These 20 T cell receptor beta chains originate from one sample sequenced in a study of T cells after yellow fever vaccination. TCRdb used MiXCR to reprocess the 5' RACE reads, holding one entry per CDR3 protein. The repertoire holds roughly 300,000 distinct CDR3 sequences, with around 8.1% as singletons. Material: PBMCs, obtained about 41 days after the first yellow fever vaccination. These TCRs come from a man in his late teens or twenties who received the YFV17D yellow fever vaccine.

Ten or more counts support this clonotype. The rearrangement joins TRBV7-2 to TRBJ2-7; D remains ambiguous. The germline V and J ends were trimmed by 1 base and 0 bases, with 7 bases remaining between them. The CDR3 has 14 residues. The germline gives CDR1 SGHTA, CDR2 FQGNSA. This CDR3 is CASSLDSGSYEQYF. In nucleotides, the CDR3 is TGTGCCAGCAGCTTAGATTCAGGCTCCTACGAGCAGTACTTC.

The genes are TRBV6-2 or TRBV6-3 and TRBJ1-5; the match to TRBD1 covers 8 bases. Germline CDR1 and CDR2: MNHEY and SVGEGT. The CDR3 length is 14 residues. The V segment lost 6 bases and the J segment 7 bases; nucleotides outside the gene matches: 8. The CDR3 loop reads CASSPDRALQPQHF. The DNA of the CDR3 is TGTGCCAGCAGCCCGGACAGGGCGCTACAGCCCCAGCATTTT.

This clonotype was picked up a small number of times. This chain joins TRBV12-3 or TRBV12-4 and TRBJ2-7, with unresolved D. V was pared by 4 bases and J by 4 bases, with 17 bases between. This CDR3 has 15 residues. The CDR3 DNA is TGTGCCAGCAGTTCCCCCGAATCGTTAAGATACGAGCAGTACTTC. Encoded protein: CASSSPESLRYEQYF.

This clonotype has a handful of counts. J is TRBJ2-2 and V is TRBV11-3; D is unresolved. Germline-derived CDR1 and CDR2 are SGHNT and YENEEA. This CDR3 is 16 amino acids long. With 3 bases removed from V and 4 bases from J, the gap between germline ends came to 15 bases. The CDR3 DNA follows: TGTGCCAGCAGCTTTCAGTCTTTCTCGGGCACCGGGGAGCTGTTTTTT. Translating gives CASSFQSFSGTGELFF.

J is TRBJ2-2 and V is TRBV5-1, with TRBD1 identical over 9 bases. The CDR3 has 14 amino acids. J lost 8 bases, V lost 0 bases, and 2 bases had no gene match. Germline V gene data show CDR1 as SGHRS and CDR2 as YFSETQ. This CDR3 reads CASSLDRGQGELFF. CDR3 nucleotide sequence: TGCGCCAGCAGCTTGGACAGGGGGCAGGGGGAGCTGTTTTTT.

This clonotype was recorded at least ten times. CDR3 protein: CSVLGRGTDTQYF. The CDR3 DNA reads as TGCAGTGTTTTAGGTCGAGGGACAGATACGCAGTATTTT. The chain has TRBV20-1 and TRBJ2-3; a possible D gene is TRBD2 (5 bases). Germline CDR1 and CDR2: DFQATT and SNEGSKA (reference sequence). This CDR3 is 13 amino acids long. V was shortened by 7 bases and J by 3 bases, with 14 bases between the two germline ends.

This clonotype was picked up a small number of times. V usage is TRBV14 and J usage is TRBJ2-7; a weak D match, TRBD2 (6 bases). Germline V CDR1 and CDR2: SGHDN, FVKESK. The ends were cut back, 2 bases at V and 3 bases at J, with 17 bases in the middle. This CDR3 spans 16 amino acids. CDR3 bases: TGTGCCAGCAGCCAAAATCGAGCCGGGGGTATCTACGAGCAGTACTTC. Protein sequence: CASSQNRAGGIYEQYF.

The chain recombines TRBV3-1 with TRBJ2-2; D is unclear. V was pared by 2 bases and J by 7 bases, with 14 bases between. Germline loops: CDR1 LGHDT, CDR2 YNNKEL (reference sequence). CDR3 length: 15 residues. The CDR3 DNA reads TGTGCCAGCAGCCAATGGGGTAATGATGGCGGGGAGCTGTTTTTT. The encoded protein is CASSQWGNDGGELFF.

This clonotype was counted a few times. The chain is built from TRBV19 and TRBJ1-2; the D is unclear. The CDR3 sequence is 13 residues long. Trimming took off 3 bases at V and 7 bases at J, with 12 bases between the two ends. Germline V gene data show CDR1 as LNHDA and CDR2 as SQIVND (reference sequence). In DNA form, the CDR3 reads TGTGCCAGTAGTATGACGGGATTGGGTGGCTACACCTTC. Translation gives CASSMTGLGGYTF. Variable domain in full (rest from reference TRBV19 and TRBJ1-2): DGGITQSPKYLFRKEGQNVTLSCEQNLNHDAMYWYRQDPGQGLRLIYYSQIVNDFQKGDIAEGYSVSREKKESFPLTVTSAQKNPTAFYLCASSMTGLGGYTFGSGTRLTVV.

This clonotype was seen at least ten times. This chain links TRBV12-3 or TRBV12-4 with TRBJ2-5; 9 bases fit TRBD2. The CDR3 totals 15 residues. V dropped 6 bases and J dropped 2; count of bases not matched to a gene: 7. CDR3 residues: CASRVSGGNQETQYF. CDR3 sequence (DNA): TGTGCCAGCAGAGTTAGCGGGGGAAATCAAGAGACCCAGTACTTC.

This clonotype turned up a few times. The chain couples TRBV4-2 to TRBJ2-7; D may match TRBD1 or TRBD2 (6 bases each). This CDR3 comprises 18 residues. V lost 1 base and J lost 2, with 21 bases in between. Germline V lookup: CDR1 LGHNA, CDR2 YNFKEQ. CDR3 sequence (DNA): TGTGCCAGCAGCCAAGTTGGTTGGGGGGCCGGTTCCCCCTACGAGCAGTACTTC. Translated: CASSQVGWGAGSPYEQYF.

This clonotype has only a few counts. The chain carries TRBV27 and TRBJ2-2; maybe TRBD2 (5 bases). The CDR3 runs 14 residues. Trimming pared 4 bases from V and 6 bases from J, leaving 12 bases between. Germline CDR1 reads MNHEY; CDR2 reads SMNVEV (reference sequence). CDR3 amino acids: CASSSPSRAGELFF. In DNA form, the CDR3 reads TGTGCCAGCAGTTCCCCCTCGAGGGCCGGGGAGCTGTTTTTT.

The rearrangement links TRBV7-2 to TRBJ2-7, with 8 bases aligning to TRBD1. Germline loops: CDR1 SGHTA, CDR2 FQGNSA. CDR3 length: 14 amino acids. The trim removed 4 bases at V and 3 bases at J, leaving 5 bases unmatched. CDR3 sequence reads: CASSSWTGIYEQYV. The CDR3 bases are TGTGCCAGCAGCTCCTGGACAGGGATCTACGAGCAGTACGTC.

This clonotype was seen only a few times. The rearrangement links TRBV7-9 to TRBJ2-3; D gene unclear. CDR1 and CDR2 from the germline V gene are SEHNR and FQNEAQ (reference sequence). Trimming took off 5 bases at V and 3 bases at J, with 15 bases between the two ends. CDR3 length: 15 residues. The CDR3 spells CASSPRAKSTDTQYF. DNA for the CDR3: TGTGCCAGCAGCCCCCGAGCCAAAAGTACAGATACGCAGTATTTT.

The table lists this clonotype with a few counts. V usage is TRBV25-1 and J usage is TRBJ1-1, with TRBD1 matching 8 bases. The CDR3 is 14 residues long. Germline CDR1 MGHDK, CDR2 SYGVNS. Germline trimming cut 1 base from V and 4 bases from J; bases unmatched to any gene: 2. The CDR3 nucleotides read TGTGCCAGCAGTGAATCAGGGGGCCGCACTGAAGCTTTCTTT. Its protein product is CASSESGGRTEAFF.

The genes are TRBV7-3 and TRBJ2-1; D possibly corresponds to TRBD2 (5 bases). The length of the CDR3 is 13 residues. The germline V gene encodes CDR1 SGHTA and CDR2 FQGTGA. Trimming removed 0 bases from V and 15 bases from J, with 15 bases in between. CDR3 amino acids: CASSLTFPGRLFF. DNA for the CDR3: TGTGCCAGCAGCTTAACGTTCCCGGGAAGGCTGTTCTTC.

The J gene is TRBJ2-3, the V gene TRBV3-1; D might be TRBD2 (6 bases). Germline lookup yields CDR1 LGHDT and CDR2 YNNKEL (reference sequence). The CDR3 contains 16 residues. V was trimmed by 3 bases and J by 5 bases, leaving 18 bases between them. DNA for the CDR3: TGTGCCAGCAGCCACGCGGTTTTGGGGGGTGGAGATACGCAGTATTTT. Translated: CASSHAVLGGGDTQYF.

This clonotype has just a few counts. This chain connects TRBV29-1 to TRBJ1-4, with D perhaps matching TRBD1 (5 bases). There are 13 residues in the CDR3. Trimming left V 6 bases short and J 5 bases short, with 13 bases between. The germline gives CDR1 SQVTM, CDR2 ANQGSEA. CDR3 nucleotide sequence: TGCAGCGTGAGGACAAGCCTCAATGAAAAACTGTTTTTT. Amino acid sequence: CSVRTSLNEKLFF.

V and J are TRBV7-9 and TRBJ2-3, with 11 positions matching TRBD2. The CDR3 loop spans 15 amino acids. The V gene end was trimmed by 1 base and the J gene end by 6 bases; junction bases not matched to a gene: 3. CDR1 and CDR2 (germline): SEHNR, FQNEAQ (reference sequence). CDR3 loop: CASSLVRLAGDTQYF. In nucleotides, the CDR3 is TGTGCCAGCAGCTTAGTCCGACTAGCGGGGGATACGCAGTATTTT.

This clonotype was counted a few times. V is TRBV20-1 and J is TRBJ1-1; D is uncertain. Germline lookup yields CDR1 DFQATT and CDR2 SNEGSKA (reference sequence). The CDR3 runs to 13 residues. CDR3 sequence reads: CRALHPRVAQAFF. DNA for the CDR3: TGCAGGGCACTCCACCCGCGGGTGGCCCAAGCTTTCTTT.